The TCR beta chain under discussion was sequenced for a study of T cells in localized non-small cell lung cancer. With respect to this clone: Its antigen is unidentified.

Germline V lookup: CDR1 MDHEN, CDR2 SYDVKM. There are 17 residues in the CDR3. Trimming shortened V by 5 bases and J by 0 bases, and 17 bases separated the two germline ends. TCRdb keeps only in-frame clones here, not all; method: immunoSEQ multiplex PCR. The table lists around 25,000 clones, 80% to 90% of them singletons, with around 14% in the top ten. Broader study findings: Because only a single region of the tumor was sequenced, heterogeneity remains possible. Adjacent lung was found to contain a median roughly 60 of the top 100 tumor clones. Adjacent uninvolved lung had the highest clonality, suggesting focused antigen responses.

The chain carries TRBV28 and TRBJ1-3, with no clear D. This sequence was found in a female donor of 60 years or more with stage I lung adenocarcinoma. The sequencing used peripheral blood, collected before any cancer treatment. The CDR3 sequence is CASSLRTPGDSGNTIYF. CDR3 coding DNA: TGTGCCAGCAGTCTTAGAACCCCTGGGGACTCTGGAAACACCATATATTTT.